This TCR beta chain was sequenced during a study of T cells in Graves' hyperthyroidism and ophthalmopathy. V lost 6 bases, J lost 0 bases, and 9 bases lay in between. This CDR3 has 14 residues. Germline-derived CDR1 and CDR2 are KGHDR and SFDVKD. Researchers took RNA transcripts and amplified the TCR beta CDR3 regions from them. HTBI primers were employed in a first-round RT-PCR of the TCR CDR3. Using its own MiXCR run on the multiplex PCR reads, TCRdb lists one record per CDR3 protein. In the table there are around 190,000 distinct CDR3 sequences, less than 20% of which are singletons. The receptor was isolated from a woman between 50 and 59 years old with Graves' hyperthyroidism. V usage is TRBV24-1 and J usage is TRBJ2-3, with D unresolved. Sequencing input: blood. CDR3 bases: TGTGCCACCAGTAAGAAGCTGAGCACAGATACGCAGTATTTT. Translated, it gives CATSKKLSTDTQYF.